A selection of T cell receptor beta chains follows, all from one sample in a study of tumor-infiltrating lymphocytes in primary liver carcinoma. Each CDR3 protein gets one entry after TCRdb re-called the multiplex PCR reads with MiXCR. The sample contains roughly 30,000 distinct CDR3 sequences, approximately 71% of which appear only once. The sequenced sample consisted of liver tumor tissue from sampling region 3. These receptors all come from a woman in her thirties with primary liver carcinoma and hepatitis B virus infection. Each CDR3 is given with its conserved first and last residue. D genes are given only for firm matches. Size values are once, few and many counts, or a class for expanded clones, and some rows have none.

v_call	clone_size	j_call	d_call	cdr3_aa	cdr3_nt
TRBV4-3	.	TRBJ2-1	TRBD2	CTSNQNVAGARDEQFF	TGCACCAGCAACCAAAATGTAGCGGGAGCCAGAGATGAGCAGTTCTTC
TRBV11-3	.	TRBJ2-7	TRBD1	CASSRWDRNYSYEQCF	TGTGCCAGCAGCCGCTGGGACAGGAATTACTCCTACGAGCAGTGCTTC
TRBV5-1	.	TRBJ2-5	.	CASSIQRTQETQYF	TGCGCCAGCAGCATTCAGAGAACTCAAGAGACCCAGTACTTC
TRBV7-8	.	TRBJ2-6	.	CASSLVLGSGVNDLTF	TGTGCCAGCAGCTTAGTTTTAGGTTCTGGGGTCAACGACCTGACTTTC
TRBV11-1	.	TRBJ2-7	.	CATNFSGSNHEQYF	TGTGCCACCAACTTCAGTGGGAGCAACCACGAGCAGTACTTC
TRBV11-2	.	TRBJ2-4	.	CASSLDSWGRGIQYF	TGTGCCAGCAGCTTAGATAGTTGGGGGCGCGGCATTCAGTACTTC
TRBV4-1	medium-sized	TRBJ2-1	TRBD1	CASSQDPGQGENEQFF	TGCGCCAGCAGCCAAGATCCGGGACAGGGGGAGAATGAGCAGTTCTTC
TRBV29-1	few	TRBJ1-3	.	CSVAAYRGNTIYF	TGTAGCGTTGCCGCCTATCGTGGAAACACCATATATTTT
TRBV7-8	.	TRBJ2-3	TRBD2	CASNLGSGGPGDTQYF	TGTGCCAGCAACTTAGGGTCGGGAGGTCCTGGTGATACGCAGTATTTT
TRBV11-2	.	TRBJ2-7	.	CASSLEPIGSGVQYF	TGTGCCAGCAGCTTAGAGCCTATCGGGAGCGGCGTGCAGTACTTC
TRBV11-2	.	TRBJ2-5	.	CTSSWRKGEGTQYF	TGTACCAGCAGCTGGAGAAAGGGGGAAGGGACCCAGTACTTC
TRBV11-2	.	TRBJ2-3	TRBD2	CASSLTGLMGGPTDTQYF	TGCGCCAGCAGCTTAACGGGACTAATGGGAGGGCCGACAGATACGCAGTATTTT
TRBV14	.	TRBJ2-1	.	CANKGTGAYNEQFF	TGTGCCAACAAGGGAACGGGAGCATACAATGAGCAGTTCTTC
TRBV28	.	TRBJ2-1	.	CASRADSSSYNEQFF	TGTGCCAGCAGGGCCGACTCAAGCTCCTACAATGAGCAGTTCTTC
TRBV6-6	.	TRBJ2-3	.	CTSNFQTGPRRTDTQYF	TGTACCAGCAATTTCCAGACCGGACCTCGACGCACAGATACGCAGTATTTT
TRBV4-1	.	TRBJ1-2	.	CASSPPGQPYGCIF	.
TRBV29-1	.	TRBJ2-1	.	CSAGKQGTNGQFF	TGCAGCGCCGGGAAACAGGGAACCAATGGGCAGTTCTTC
TRBV28	many	TRBJ2-4	.	CASSLVSGTNIQHF	TGTGCCAGCAGTTTAGTCTCTGGGACGAACATTCAGCACTTC
TRBV4-1	medium-sized	TRBJ2-5	.	CASSQGSSGQETQYF	TGCGCCAGCAGCCAAGGTTCAAGCGGCCAAGAGACCCAGTACTTC
TRBV4-3	.	TRBJ2-1	TRBD2	CASRQGWDYAYNEQFF	TGCGCCAGCAGACAAGGTTGGGACTATGCCTACAATGAGCAGTTCTTC
TRBV11-2	many	TRBJ2-1	TRBD2	CASSLDIGLALGEQFF	TGTGCCAGCAGCTTGGATATCGGACTAGCCCTGGGTGAGCAGTTCTTC
TRBV11-2	many	TRBJ2-5	.	CASSPSFLETQYF	TGTGCCAGCAGCCCCAGCTTCTTGGAGACCCAGTACTTC
TRBV7-9	.	TRBJ2-2	.	CASIRGNIGELFF	TGTGCCAGCATTAGGGGGAACATCGGGGAGCTGTTTTTT
TRBV29-1	few	TRBJ1-2	.	CSVWDNFYTF	TGCAGCGTATGGGACAACTTCTACACCTTC
TRBV11-1	.	TRBJ2-7	TRBD1	CAGSFGDSYEQYF	TGTGCCGGCAGCTTCGGGGACAGCTACGAGCAGTACTTC
TRBV12-3/TRBV12-4	.	TRBJ2-4	.	CASSHSGQRARIQYF	TGTGCCAGCAGTCATTCGGGCCAGCGGGCGCGCATACAGTACTTC
TRBV29-1	few	TRBJ1-1	.	CSVGGVNTEAFF	TGCAGCGTAGGAGGGGTGAACACTGAAGCTTTCTTT
TRBV6-1	.	TRBJ2-7	.	CANSEIGTAYEQYF	TGTGCCAATAGTGAGATCGGCACAGCCTACGAGCAGTACTTC
TRBV11-2	.	TRBJ2-1	TRBD2	CASSTSLAGGYNEQSF	TGTGCCAGCAGCACCTCCCTAGCGGGAGGATATAATGAGCAGTCCTTC
TRBV30	few	TRBJ2-5	.	CTWSSGQGTQYF	TGTACCTGGAGCTCGGGGCAGGGGACCCAGTACTTC
TRBV29-1	once	TRBJ2-1	TRBD2	CSVDLAGGLMGNEQFF	TGCAGCGTTGACCTAGCGGGAGGATTGATGGGAAATGAGCAGTTCTTC
TRBV6-5	.	TRBJ1-5	.	CANSQSQIQPQHF	TGTGCTAACAGCCAATCTCAGATTCAGCCCCAGCATTTT
TRBV4-3	.	TRBJ2-1	.	CASSQDAGSTYDEQSF	TGCGCCAGCAGCCAAGATGCGGGAAGCACCTACGATGAGCAGTCCTTC
TRBV28	.	TRBJ2-7	.	CASSSPLGTSSYNEQYF	TGTGCCAGCAGTTCACCGTTGGGGACCAGCTCCTATAATGAGCAGTACTTC
TRBV18	.	TRBJ2-7	.	CASLPERLVEGEQYF	TGTGCCAGCTTACCAGAGCGACTAGTGGAGGGCGAGCAGTACTTC
TRBV11-2	.	TRBJ2-2	.	CASSSGPTGVELLF	TGTGCCAGCAGCTCGGGACCTACAGGCGTGGAGCTGCTTTTT
TRBV13	medium-sized	TRBJ1-2	TRBD1	CASSSTTGRYGYTF	TGTGCCAGCAGCTCGACGACAGGGAGGTATGGCTACACCTTC
TRBV29-1	few	TRBJ2-3	.	CSVTTAGDTQYF	TGCAGTGTGACGACAGCGGGAGATACGCAGTATTTT
TRBV4-1	.	TRBJ2-3	.	CASSQLGMVSEDSDTQYF	TGTGCCAGCAGCCAACTAGGCATGGTATCTGAGGACTCGGATACGCAGTATTTT
TRBV10-2	.	TRBJ2-7	TRBD2	CASSRLAGSGGEQYF	TGCGCCAGCAGTCGACTAGCGGGGAGCGGGGGCGAGCAGTACTTC